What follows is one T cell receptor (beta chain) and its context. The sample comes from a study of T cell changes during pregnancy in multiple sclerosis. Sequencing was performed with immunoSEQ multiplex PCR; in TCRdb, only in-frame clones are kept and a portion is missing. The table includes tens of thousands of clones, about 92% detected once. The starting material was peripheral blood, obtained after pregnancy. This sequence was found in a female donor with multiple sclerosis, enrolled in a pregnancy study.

The CDR3 DNA is TGTGCCAGCAGTCTGACAGGCACTAATGAAAAACTGTTTTTT. Its protein is CASSLTGTNEKLFF. The rearrangement links TRBV27 to TRBJ1-4; possible D gene TRBD1, 6 bases. The V and J ends lost 5 bases and 2 bases respectively, with 9 bases between them. The germline gives CDR1 MNHEY, CDR2 SMNVEV (reference sequence). The CDR3 is 14 amino acids. Based on the CDR3 plus reference TRBV27 and TRBJ1-4, the full variable domain is EAQVTQNPRYLITVTGKKLTVTCSQNMNHEYMSWYRQDPGLGLRQIYYSMNVEVTDKGDVPEGYKVSRKEKRNFPLILESPSPNQTSLYFCASSLTGTNEKLFFGSGTQLSVL.